This T cell receptor (beta chain) was profiled in a study of immune evolution from preneoplasia to lung adenocarcinoma. The assay was immunoSEQ multiplex PCR, and TCRdb's table has in-frame clones only and misses some. Of approximately 15,000 clones in the sample, 85% were seen once. V was pared by 6 bases and J by 0 bases, with 12 bases of the junction left unmatched. The CDR3 length is 17 residues. Germline V gene sequence: CDR1 MGHRA, CDR2 YSYEKL. Patient tissue came from resections in Japan or China, 2014–2017. Each case's diagnosis was confirmed by two pathologists on H&E. The TCR was taken from a donor aged 70 or over with lung adenocarcinoma. Sequencing used FFPE lung adenocarcinoma in situ tissue. This chain connects TRBV4-1 to TRBJ2-7; 9 bases match TRBD1. The DNA for the CDR3 is TGCGCCAGCAGTCGTCCCGGGACAGGGACCAGCTCCTACGAGCAGTACTTC. The encoded protein is CASSRPGTGTSSYEQYF.